The clone carrying this T cell receptor (beta chain) has a single count. Its antigen remains unknown. The data were taken from a study of PD-1 blockade in mismatch repair-deficient tumors. Regarding the study as a whole: Tumor-resident clones, often absent from pretreatment blood, expanded after pembrolizumab and then contracted.

PCR or immunohistochemistry showed mismatch repair deficiency in every enrolled patient. A few pembrolizumab responders had their TCRs sequenced. The protocol was immunoSEQ multiplex PCR, while the TCRdb copy is restricted to in-frame clones and leaves out a portion. The repertoire holds about 79,000 clones, with roughly 80% as singletons. The CDR3 length is 17 residues. Trimming took off 5 bases at V and 5 bases at J, with 22 bases between the two ends. Per germline, CDR1 MGHDK and CDR2 SYGVNS. Sequenced here: peripheral blood, sampled 44 weeks after starting pembrolizumab. This rearrangement joins TRBV25-1 to TRBJ2-1, with D unresolved. The source is an adult with mismatch repair-deficient cancer. The CDR3 region is CASSPLIGRGGDNEQFF. The CDR3 nucleotides read TGTGCCAGCAGTCCTCTTATAGGTCGTGGCGGAGACAATGAGCAGTTCTTC.